Listed here is a single T cell receptor beta chain. Its target is not known. These data originate in a study of shared clonotypes between healthy human individuals. Study findings and constraints: Estimated richness was generally greater in naive than memory subsets.

Naive CD8 cells lacked CD45RO and underwent positive selection for CCR7, leaving out terminally differentiated effector memory CD45RA+ cells. This CDR3 is built from 15 residues. CDR1 and CDR2 from the germline V gene are SQVTM and ANQGSEA. With 2 bases clipped from V and 6 bases from J, the junction kept 6 bases outside the gene matches. At a deep level, the assay was run. In the original workflow: From ImmunoSEQ came sequences covering only the junction and carrying no quality scores, so filtering differed. Some clones are missing from TCRdb's copy, which holds only in-frame ones; the method was immunoSEQ multiplex PCR. V, J and clone size reflect that table, while D and trimming were determined from the DNA. The sample shows around 2,000,000 clones, just under 95% of them seen only once.

The V call is TRBV29-1, the J call TRBJ2-2; 10 bases are a match to TRBD1. This receptor was obtained from a man aged 18 to 35 in good health. Sequencing input: naive CD8+ T cells sorted from blood. CDR3 nucleotides: TGCAGCGTTGAAATGGAGGGACAGGGGTCCGGGGAGCTGTTTTTT. Its protein is CSVEMEGQGSGELFF.